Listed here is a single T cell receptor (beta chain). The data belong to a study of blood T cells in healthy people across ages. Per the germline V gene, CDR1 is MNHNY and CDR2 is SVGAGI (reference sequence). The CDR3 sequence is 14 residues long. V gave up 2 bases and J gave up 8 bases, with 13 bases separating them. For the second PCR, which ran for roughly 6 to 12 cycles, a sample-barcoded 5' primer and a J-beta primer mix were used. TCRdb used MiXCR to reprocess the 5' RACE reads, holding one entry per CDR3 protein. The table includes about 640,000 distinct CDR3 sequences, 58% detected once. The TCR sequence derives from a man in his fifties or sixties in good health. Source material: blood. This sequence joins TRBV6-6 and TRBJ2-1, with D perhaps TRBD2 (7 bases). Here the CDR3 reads CASSYRDYRDEQFF. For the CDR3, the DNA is TGTGCCAGCAGTTACCGGGACTACAGGGATGAGCAGTTCTTC.